The T cell receptor (beta chain) described here comes from a study of blood T cell repertoires in COVID-19. Whole-study context: Researchers got acute and convalescent COVID-19 samples from the United States, Italy and Spain. The cDNA or gDNA used as material had been derived from T cells, B-cell-depleted T cells, or PBMCs.

In the study's own analysis: Amplifying reference gene primers gave estimates of nucleated cell counts. The repertoire was sequenced with immunoSEQ multiplex PCR; TCRdb's copy has only in-frame clones and lacks some. That table gives V, J and clone size, and the DNA gave D and trimming. Of roughly 150,000 clones listed, around 89% are singletons. V shed 7 bases, J shed 3 bases, and the junction held 9 bases outside the gene matches. This CDR3 is built from 15 residues. The germline CDR1 and CDR2 sequences are MNHEY and SMNVEV (reference sequence). The clonotype comes from a man aged 55-75 years with active or convalescent COVID-19. The material sequenced was peripheral blood. The chain couples TRBV27 to TRBJ2-1; 7 bases are shared with TRBD1. The CDR3 DNA reads as TGTGCCAGCACCCCCGGTCCAGGGGGCTACAATGAGCAGTTCTTC. Its protein is CASTPGPGGYNEQFF.